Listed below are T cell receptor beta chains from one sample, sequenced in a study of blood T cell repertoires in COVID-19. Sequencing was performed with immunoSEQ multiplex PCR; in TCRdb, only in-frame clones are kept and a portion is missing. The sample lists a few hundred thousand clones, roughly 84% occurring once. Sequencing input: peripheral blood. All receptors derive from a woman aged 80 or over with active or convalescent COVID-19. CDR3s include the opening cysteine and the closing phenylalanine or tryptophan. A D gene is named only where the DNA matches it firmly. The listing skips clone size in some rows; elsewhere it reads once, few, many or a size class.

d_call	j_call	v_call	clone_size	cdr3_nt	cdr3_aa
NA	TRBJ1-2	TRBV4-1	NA	TGCGCCAGCAGCCATAACCTGGGAGGGGCCGGCGGCTACACCTTC	CASSHNLGGAGGYTF
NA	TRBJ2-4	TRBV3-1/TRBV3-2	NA	TGTGCCAGCAGCCAAGACCTAGCCGGGGATGACATTCAGTACTTC	CASSQDLAGDDIQYF
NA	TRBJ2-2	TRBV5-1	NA	TGCGCCAGCAGTAATCGAGGGTTCACCGGGGAGCTGTTTTTT	CASSNRGFTGELFF
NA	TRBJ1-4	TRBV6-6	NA	TGTGCCAGCAGCTATACCCCAGCGGCAGGGGCGCGTTTAACTAATGAAAAACTGTTTTTT	CASSYTPAAGARLTNEKLFF
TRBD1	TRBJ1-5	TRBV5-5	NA	TGTGCCAGCAGCTTGGACTCGACAGGGGTCAATCAGCCCCAGCATTTT	CASSLDSTGVNQPQHF
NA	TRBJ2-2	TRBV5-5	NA	TGTGCCAGCAGCCCAGCAGCACAGCCGAACACCGGGGAGCTGTTTTTT	CASSPAAQPNTGELFF
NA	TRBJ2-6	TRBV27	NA	TGTGCCTCCGAGCGGGCCTACTCTGGGGCCAACGTCCTGACTTTC	CASERAYSGANVLTF
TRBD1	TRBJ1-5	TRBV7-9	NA	TGTGCCAGCAGCTTGGGACAGGGATCCCATAGCAATCAGCCCCAGCATTTT	CASSLGQGSHSNQPQHF
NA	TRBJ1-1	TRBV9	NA	TGTGCCAGCAGCGAGGAAGACAGGTCGAACACTGAAGCTTTCTTT	CASSEEDRSNTEAFF
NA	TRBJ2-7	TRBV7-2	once	TGTGCCAGCAGCCCCGGCTACGAGCAGTACTTC	CASSPGYEQYF
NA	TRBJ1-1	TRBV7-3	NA	TGTGCCAGCAGCTTAACGGCAAACACTGAAGCTTTCTTT	CASSLTANTEAFF
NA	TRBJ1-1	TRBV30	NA	TGTGCCTGGAGTGTTACAAACCGGGACACTGAAGCTTTCTTT	CAWSVTNRDTEAFF
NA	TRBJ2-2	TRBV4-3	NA	TGCGCCAGCAGCCAAGATGCGGAAACCGGGGAGCTGTTTTTT	CASSQDAETGELFF
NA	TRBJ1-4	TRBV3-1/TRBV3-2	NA	TGTGCCAGCAGCCAGTTCCCTAATAATGAAAAACTGTTTTTT	CASSQFPNNEKLFF
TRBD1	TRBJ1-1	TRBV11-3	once	TGTGCCAGCAGCTTCGACCGACAGGGGAACACTGAAGCTTTCTTT	CASSFDRQGNTEAFF
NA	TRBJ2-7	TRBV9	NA	TGTGCCAGCAGCGTAGGGGATGCGACCTATAAGGGGATCTACGAGCAGTACTTC	CASSVGDATYKGIYEQYF
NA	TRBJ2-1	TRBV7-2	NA	TGTGCCAGCAGCTTAGTTAGACAGGACGTCAATGAGCAGTTCTTC	CASSLVRQDVNEQFF
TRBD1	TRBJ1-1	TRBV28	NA	TGTGCCAGCAGTCCGAGACAGGGTTCCTCGAACACTGAAGCTTTCTTT	CASSPRQGSSNTEAFF
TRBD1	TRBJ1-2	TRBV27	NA	TGTGCCAGCAGTCTAATTCAACAGGGGGGGATATATGGCTACACCTTC	CASSLIQQGGIYGYTF
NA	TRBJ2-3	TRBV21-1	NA	TGTGCCAGCAGAATCCTCCGGGGGACAGGGGTGGAGGAATGTACAGATACGCAGTATTTT	CASRILRGTGVEECTDTQYF
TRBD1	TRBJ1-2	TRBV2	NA	TGTGCCAGCAGCGAACAGGGGGCTCTTAACTATGGCTACACCTTC	CASSEQGALNYGYTF
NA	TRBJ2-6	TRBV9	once	TGTGCCAGCAGCTCCTTCTCTGGGGCCAACGTCCTGACTTTC	CASSSFSGANVLTF
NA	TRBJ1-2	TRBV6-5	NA	TGTGCCAGCAGTTACTCGCAGGGTACCTATGGCTACACCTTC	CASSYSQGTYGYTF
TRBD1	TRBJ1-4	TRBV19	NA	TGTGCCAGTAATCACAGGGGACAGGGGAATGAAAAACTGTTTTTT	CASNHRGQGNEKLFF
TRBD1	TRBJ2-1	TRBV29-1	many	TGCAGCGTTGGGGGGCACAGGGGCGTTTACAATGAGCAGTTCTTC	CSVGGHRGVYNEQFF
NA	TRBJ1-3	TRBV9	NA	TGTGCCAGCAGCGGCGGACAGTTCTCTGGAAACACCATATATTTT	CASSGGQFSGNTIYF
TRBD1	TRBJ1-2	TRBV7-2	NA	TGTGCCAGCAGCTTAGGGGGACAGGGCTATGGCTACACCTTC	CASSLGGQGYGYTF
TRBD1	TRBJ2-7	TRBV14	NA	TGTGCCAGCAGACAGGGGTTGGCCTACGAGCAGTACTTC	CASRQGLAYEQYF
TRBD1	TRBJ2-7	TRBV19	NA	TGTGCCAGTAGTATAGTAGGGACAGGGATCTACGAGCAGTACTTC	CASSIVGTGIYEQYF
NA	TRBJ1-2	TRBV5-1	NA	TGCGCCAGCAGCCAGGGGTTACAGTATGGCTACACCTTC	CASSQGLQYGYTF
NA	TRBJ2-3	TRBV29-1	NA	TGCAGCGTTGATAACAGGCGGACCACAGATACGCAGTATTTT	CSVDNRRTTDTQYF
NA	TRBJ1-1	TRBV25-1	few	TGTGCCAGCAGACGCCAGGTGGGCACTGAAGCTTTCTTT	CASRRQVGTEAFF
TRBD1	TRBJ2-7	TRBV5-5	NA	TGTGCCAGCAGCTTGGGGGCGGCAGGGGGAAACGAGCAGTACTTC	CASSLGAAGGNEQYF
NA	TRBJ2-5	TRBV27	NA	TGTGCCAGCAGTCCCCGAGGGCACCGAGAGACCCAGTACTTC	CASSPRGHRETQYF
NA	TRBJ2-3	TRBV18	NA	TGTGCCAGCTCACCACCGGGGGCTGCCACAGATACGCAGTATTTT	CASSPPGAATDTQYF
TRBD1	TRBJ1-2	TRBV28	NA	TGTGCCAGCAGTTCGACAGGGGTCACCTATGGCTACACCTTC	CASSSTGVTYGYTF
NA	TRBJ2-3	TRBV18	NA	TGTGCCAGCTCACCACGTGAGGGTAGCACAGATACGCAGTATTTT	CASSPREGSTDTQYF
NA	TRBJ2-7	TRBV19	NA	TGTGCCAGTAGTCAAGGACAGCCTACCTACGAGCAGTACTTC	CASSQGQPTYEQYF
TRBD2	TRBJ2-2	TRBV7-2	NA	TGTGCCAGCAGCTTAGCAGGGCGGGAGGGCCGTGGCGGGGAGCTGTTTTTT	CASSLAGREGRGGELFF
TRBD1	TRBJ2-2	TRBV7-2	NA	TGTGCCAGCAGGAAACAGGGGGCGGGAGGGGAGCTGTTTTTT	CASRKQGAGGELFF
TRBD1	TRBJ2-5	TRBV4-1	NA	TGCGCCAGCAGCCAAGTTGGGCGGGACAGGGTATACGAGACCCAGTACTTC	CASSQVGRDRVYETQYF
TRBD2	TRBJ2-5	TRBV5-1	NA	TGCGCCACCTCCCTGGCGGGGGGTGGCAGCGGCCGCCAAGAGACCCAGTACTTC	CATSLAGGGSGRQETQYF
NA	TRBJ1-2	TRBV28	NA	TGTGCCAGCAGCCGGATGACACGCAATATGTGGTACACCTTC	CASSRMTRNMWYTF
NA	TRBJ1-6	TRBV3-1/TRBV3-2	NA	TGTGCCAGCAGCCAAGACCCAGCAGGGCTAAAGAATTCACCCCTCCACTTT	CASSQDPAGLKNSPLHF
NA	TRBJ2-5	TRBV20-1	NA	TGCAGTGCTACCCTTCAAGAGACCCAGTACTTC	CSATLQETQYF
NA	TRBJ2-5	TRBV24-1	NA	TGTGCCACGACTAGTGGGAGAACCGGGGAGACCCAGTACTTC	CATTSGRTGETQYF
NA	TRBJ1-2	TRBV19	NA	TGTGCCAGTAGTATAGAAGAGAGGAGCTACACCTTC	CASSIEERSYTF
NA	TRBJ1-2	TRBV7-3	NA	TGTGCCAGCAGCTTAAAGCCCTCGGGAGGCTACACCTTC	CASSLKPSGGYTF
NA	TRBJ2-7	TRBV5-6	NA	TGTGCCAGCAGCTTAAATCCAGGGGGGACTTACGAGCAGTACTTC	CASSLNPGGTYEQYF
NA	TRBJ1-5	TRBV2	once	TGTGCCAGCAGCCTACAGGGAGTGGGCAATCAGCCCCAGCATTTT	CASSLQGVGNQPQHF
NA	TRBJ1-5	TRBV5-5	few	TGTGCCAGCAGCGCCGGACAAGGGGCCGGCAATCAGCCCCAGCATTTT	CASSAGQGAGNQPQHF
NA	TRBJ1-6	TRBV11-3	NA	TGTGCCAGCAGCTTAGAAGGGGCAGGGAATTCACCCCTCCACTTT	CASSLEGAGNSPLHF